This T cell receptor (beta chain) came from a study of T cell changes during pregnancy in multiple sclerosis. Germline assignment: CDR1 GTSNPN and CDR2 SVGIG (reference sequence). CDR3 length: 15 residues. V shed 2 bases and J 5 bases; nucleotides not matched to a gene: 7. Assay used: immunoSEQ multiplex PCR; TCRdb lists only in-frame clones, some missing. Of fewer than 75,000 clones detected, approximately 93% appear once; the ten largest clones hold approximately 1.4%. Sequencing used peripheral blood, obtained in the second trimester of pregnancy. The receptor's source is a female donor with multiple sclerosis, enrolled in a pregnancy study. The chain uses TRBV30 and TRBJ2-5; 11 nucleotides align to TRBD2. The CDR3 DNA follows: TGTGCCTGGAGTTTCACTAGCGGGGGTCCGGAGACCCAGTACTTC. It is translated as CAWSFTSGGPETQYF.